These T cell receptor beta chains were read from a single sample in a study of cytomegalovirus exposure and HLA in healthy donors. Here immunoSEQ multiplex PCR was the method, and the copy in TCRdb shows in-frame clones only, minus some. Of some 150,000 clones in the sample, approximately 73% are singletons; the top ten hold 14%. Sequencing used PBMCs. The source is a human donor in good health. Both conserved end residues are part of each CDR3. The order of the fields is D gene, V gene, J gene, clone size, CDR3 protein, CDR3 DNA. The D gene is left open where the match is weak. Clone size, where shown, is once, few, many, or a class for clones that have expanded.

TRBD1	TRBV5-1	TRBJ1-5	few	CASSGTGDEPQHF	TGCGCCAGCAGCGGGACAGGGGACGAACCCCAGCATTTT
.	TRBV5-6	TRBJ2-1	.	CASSLYPAIDYNEQFF	TGTGCCAGCAGCTTGTACCCAGCGATTGATTACAATGAGCAGTTCTTC
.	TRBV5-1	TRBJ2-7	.	CASSDKTTGTYEQYF	TGCGCCAGCAGCGATAAAACTACAGGAACCTACGAGCAGTACTTC
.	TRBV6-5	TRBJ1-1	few	CASSYSTETEAFF	TGTGCCAGCAGTTACTCTACAGAGACTGAAGCTTTCTTT
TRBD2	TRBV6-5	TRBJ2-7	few	CASSFLAGFYEQYF	TGTGCCAGCAGTTTTCTAGCGGGTTTCTACGAGCAGTACTTC
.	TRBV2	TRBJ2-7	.	CASSERSRGSYEQYF	TGTGCCAGCAGTGAACGGAGCAGGGGCTCCTACGAGCAGTACTTC
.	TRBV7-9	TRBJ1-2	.	CASSPGGYGYTF	TGTGCCAGCAGCCCCGGGGGCTATGGCTACACCTTC
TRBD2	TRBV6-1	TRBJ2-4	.	CASSERLAGNIQYF	TGTGCCAGCAGTGAAAGACTAGCGGGAAACATTCAGTACTTC
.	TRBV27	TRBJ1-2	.	CASSNNREYGYTF	TGTGCCAGCAGTAATAACAGGGAATATGGCTACACCTTC
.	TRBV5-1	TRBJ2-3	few	CASSGRQGTDTQYF	TGCGCCAGCAGCGGGAGACAGGGCACAGATACGCAGTATTTT
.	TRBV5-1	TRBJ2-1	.	CASSSRPTANEQFF	TGCGCCAGCAGCTCGCGCCCGACAGCCAATGAGCAGTTCTTC
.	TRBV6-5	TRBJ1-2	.	CASTAGDLGYTF	TGTGCCAGCACCGCCGGAGATTTGGGCTACACCTTC
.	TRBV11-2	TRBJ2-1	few	CASSLQSLLYNEQFF	TGTGCCAGCAGCTTACAGTCCCTTCTTTACAATGAGCAGTTCTTC
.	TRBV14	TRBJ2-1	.	CASSQAHYHEQFF	TGTGCCAGCAGCCAAGCTCACTACCATGAGCAGTTCTTC
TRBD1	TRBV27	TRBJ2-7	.	CASTGQGSYEQYF	TGTGCCAGTACGGGACAGGGGTCCTACGAGCAGTACTTC
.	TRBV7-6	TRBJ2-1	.	CASSVTGPNEQFF	TGTGCCAGCAGCGTAACAGGACCCAATGAGCAGTTCTTC
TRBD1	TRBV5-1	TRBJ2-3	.	CASSLVVAGGNANTDTQYF	TGCGCCAGCAGCTTGGTTGTCGCAGGGGGTAACGCCAACACAGATACGCAGTATTTT
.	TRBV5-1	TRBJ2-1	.	CASSLELGGARDEQFF	TGCGCCAGCAGCTTGGAACTAGGCGGGGCTAGGGATGAGCAGTTCTTC
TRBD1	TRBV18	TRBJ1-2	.	CASLDRTGSPQYTF	TGTGCCAGCTTGGATAGGACAGGGTCGCCGCAGTACACCTTC
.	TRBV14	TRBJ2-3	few	CASSLSTDTQYF	TGTGCCAGCAGTCTCTCCACAGATACGCAGTATTTT
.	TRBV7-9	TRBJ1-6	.	CASSPRGGLSYNSPLHF	TGTGCCAGCAGCCCCCGTGGGGGACTCTCCTATAATTCACCCCTCCACTTT
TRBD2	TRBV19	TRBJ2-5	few	CASSMRASMGGETQYF	TGTGCCAGTAGTATGAGGGCCTCAATGGGGGGGGAGACCCAGTACTTC
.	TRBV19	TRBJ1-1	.	CASSIVPQTEAFF	TGTGCCAGTAGTATCGTACCCCAGACTGAAGCTTTCTTT
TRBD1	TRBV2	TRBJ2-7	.	CASSEWDRGPPYEQYF	TGTGCCAGCAGTGAATGGGACAGGGGCCCCCCCTACGAGCAGTACTTC
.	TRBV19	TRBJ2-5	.	CASSTSWTTQETQYF	TGTGCCAGTAGTACCTCTTGGACAACCCAAGAGACCCAGTACTTC
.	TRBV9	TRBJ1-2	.	CASSDRGGYTF	TGTGCCAGCAGCGATAGGGGAGGCTACACCTTC
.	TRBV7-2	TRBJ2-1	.	CASSMDSIANEQFF	TGTGCCAGCAGCATGGACAGTATTGCCAATGAGCAGTTCTTC
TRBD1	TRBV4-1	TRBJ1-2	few	CASSQGLIGTGYGYTF	TGCGCCAGCAGCCAAGGTTTGATCGGGACAGGCTATGGCTACACCTTC
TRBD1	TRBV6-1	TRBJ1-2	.	CASSEEGRGRGKYGYTF	TGTGCCAGCAGTGAAGAAGGAAGAGGCAGGGGGAAGTATGGCTACACCTTC
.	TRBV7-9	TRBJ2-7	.	CASSPGQRYEQYF	TGTGCCAGCAGCCCAGGACAGCGCTACGAGCAGTACTTC
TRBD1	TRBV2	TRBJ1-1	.	CASRGRGAFF	TGTGCCAGTAGGGGGCGAGGGGCTTTCTTT
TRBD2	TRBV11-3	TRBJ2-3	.	CASSWTSGIAADTQYF	TGTGCCAGCAGCTGGACTAGCGGGATTGCGGCAGATACGCAGTATTTT
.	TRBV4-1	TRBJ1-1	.	CASSPQGMNTEAFF	TGCGCCAGCAGCCCGCAGGGAATGAACACTGAAGCTTTCTTT
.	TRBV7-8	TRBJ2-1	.	CASSLSGSSYNEQFF	TGTGCCAGCAGCTTAAGCGGTAGCTCCTACAATGAGCAGTTCTTC
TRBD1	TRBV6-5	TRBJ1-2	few	CASSRGQGFNYGYTF	TGTGCCAGCAGCCGGGGACAGGGGTTTAACTATGGCTACACCTTC
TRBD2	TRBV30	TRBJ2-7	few	CAWSGGDYSYEQYF	TGTGCCTGGAGTGGGGGGGACTACAGCTACGAGCAGTACTTC
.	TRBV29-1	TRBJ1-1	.	CSVVGRTAGNTEAFF	TGCAGCGTTGTCGGCAGGACGGCGGGGAACACTGAAGCTTTCTTT
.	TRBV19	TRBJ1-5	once	CASSIGRAHQPQHF	TGTGCCAGTAGTATAGGGAGGGCCCATCAGCCCCAGCATTTT
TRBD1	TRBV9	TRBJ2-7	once	CASSALVRTGEEQYF	TGTGCCAGCAGCGCGTTAGTACGGACAGGGGAAGAGCAGTACTTC
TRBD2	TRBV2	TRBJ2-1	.	CASSESGGRGYNEQFF	TGTGCCAGCAGTGAATCCGGCGGGAGAGGGTACAATGAGCAGTTCTTC
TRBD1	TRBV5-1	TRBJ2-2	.	CASSDPGGKGELFF	TGCGCCAGCAGCGATCCAGGGGGCAAGGGGGAGCTGTTTTTT
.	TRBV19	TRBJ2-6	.	CASSIEAWGANVLTF	TGTGCCAGTAGTATAGAAGCTTGGGGGGCCAACGTCCTGACTTTC
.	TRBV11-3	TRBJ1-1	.	CASSLYMNTEAFF	TGTGCCAGCAGCTTATACATGAACACTGAAGCTTTCTTT